A single T cell receptor (beta chain) is shown here with its context. Its cognate antigen is unknown. A second PCR of about 6 to 11 cycles used a sample-barcoded 5' primer and a J-beta primer mix. Each sample provided no less than 3 million CDR3-containing paired-end reads. MiXCR, run by TCRdb on the 5' RACE reads, gives a single entry per CDR3 protein. The data contain about 1.8 million distinct CDR3 sequences, less than 50% of them singletons. The CDR3 contains 14 residues. V was cut by 6 bases and J by 0 bases, with 9 bases left in between. The germline V gene encodes CDR1 MNHEY and CDR2 SVGAGI. The data are from a study of blood T cells in healthy people across ages. Whole-study results and caveats: The donors' CMV status was not determined, possibly confounding changes in expanded clonotypes. Greater diversity and more naive CD4+ cells were seen in long-lived donors than in aged donors.

This chain joins TRBV6-5 and TRBJ1-5; D is ambiguous. This sequence was found in a woman aged 40 to 50 in good health. Sample: blood. The DNA of the CDR3 is TGTGCCAGCAGGCCCGACTATAGCAATCAGCCCCAGCATTTT. Translation gives CASRPDYSNQPQHF.